These 5 T cell receptor beta chains were sequenced from one sample in a study of T cells in Graves' hyperthyroidism and ophthalmopathy. RNA transcripts gave rise to amplified TCR beta CDR3 regions. The TCR CDR3 was amplified in a first-round RT-PCR using the HTBI primer set. In TCRdb, the multiplex PCR reads were re-called with MiXCR into one record per CDR3 protein. In the table there are over 300,000 distinct CDR3 sequences, approximately 15% of which are singletons. The sequencing input was blood. Receptors were obtained from a woman in her 40s with Graves' ophthalmopathy.

In its sample, this clonotype was seen many times. V gene TRBV13 combines with J gene TRBJ2-1; no definite D call. The V gene lost 3 bases and the J gene lost 4 bases, with 4 bases spanning the gap. The CDR3 sequence is 12 residues long. CDR1 and CDR2 (germline): PRHDT, FYEKMQ (reference sequence). CDR3 residues: CASSFKYNEQFF. The CDR3 coding sequence is TGTGCCAGCAGCTTCAAGTACAATGAGCAGTTCTTC.

The chain carries TRBV12-3 or TRBV12-4 and TRBJ1-2; 8 bases fit TRBD1. The CDR3 contains 12 residues. V lost 8 bases and J lost 8; bases outside the gene matches: 7. In DNA, the CDR3 is TGTGCCAGCGAGACAGGGGCTGAGGGCTACACCTTC. Translating gives CASETGAEGYTF.

The chain employs TRBV18 and TRBJ2-6; 7 nucleotides align to TRBD1. In germline, CDR1 is KGHSH, CDR2 LQKENI. V lost 6 bases to trimming and J lost 0 bases; unmatched junction nucleotides: 11. CDR3 length: 18 residues. This CDR3 is CASSTDRVIFSGANVLTF. The CDR3 coding sequence is TGTGCCAGCTCCACCGACAGGGTGATTTTCTCTGGGGCCAACGTCCTGACTTTC.

The V gene is TRBV9, the J gene TRBJ1-1, with no clear D. The germline CDR1 and CDR2 sequences are SGDLS and YYNGEE. The CDR3 has 13 residues. V lost 0 bases and J lost 4, with 7 bases in between. The CDR3 coding sequence is TGTGCCAGCAGCGTAGCGGGATTCACTGAAGCTTTCTTT. Amino acid sequence: CASSVAGFTEAFF.

In its sample, this clonotype was seen many times. V is TRBV2 and J is TRBJ2-5; TRBD1 aligns across 9 bases. The V gene end was trimmed by 8 bases and the J gene end by 5 bases; junction bases not matched to a gene: 15. The length of the CDR3 is 16 residues. The germline V gene encodes CDR1 SNHLY and CDR2 FYNNEI. DNA of the CDR3: TGTGCCAGCCAAGAAGTCGGGGACAGGGATTTCGAGACCCAGTACTTC. As protein: CASQEVGDRDFETQYF.